The source of this T cell receptor beta chain is a study of T cell changes during pregnancy in multiple sclerosis (dated by TCRdb to about 2019). About the full investigation: Changes in the T cell repertoire over the course of pregnancy were examined in this study in women with multiple sclerosis.

The CDR3, from cysteine to phenylalanine, totals 12 residues. The entry retains the CDR3 DNA only, 36 bases that are in frame from base 1. The germline ends are 6 bases apart after V is trimmed by 1 base and J by 5 bases. From a lookup of the germline V gene, CDR1 and CDR2 are SGHDT and YYEEEE. The protocol used for the library was the immunoSEQ multiplex PCR assay. Imported from immuneACCESS, the table was reduced by TCRdb to in-frame sequences with V and J called. These copies leave out some clones; in studies compared against another copy, an unresolved V gene accounts for under half, and the cause of the remainder is not known. In this sample the table shows some 64,000 clones, 90% of which occur a single time. Less than 4% of the sample lies in the top ten. Note on this clone: This receptor's antigen is unknown. Qualities for individual bases were not recorded, and no much larger clone is one base off.

This specimen was peripheral blood, taken in the first trimester of pregnancy. This sequence was found in a female donor in good health, enrolled as a control in a pregnancy study. Recombination joined TRBV5-6 with TRBJ2-5; a confident D gene designation cannot be given. DNA sequence: TGTGCCAGCAGCTTGAGCTGGGAGACCCAGTACTTC. This sequence encodes CASSLSWETQYF.